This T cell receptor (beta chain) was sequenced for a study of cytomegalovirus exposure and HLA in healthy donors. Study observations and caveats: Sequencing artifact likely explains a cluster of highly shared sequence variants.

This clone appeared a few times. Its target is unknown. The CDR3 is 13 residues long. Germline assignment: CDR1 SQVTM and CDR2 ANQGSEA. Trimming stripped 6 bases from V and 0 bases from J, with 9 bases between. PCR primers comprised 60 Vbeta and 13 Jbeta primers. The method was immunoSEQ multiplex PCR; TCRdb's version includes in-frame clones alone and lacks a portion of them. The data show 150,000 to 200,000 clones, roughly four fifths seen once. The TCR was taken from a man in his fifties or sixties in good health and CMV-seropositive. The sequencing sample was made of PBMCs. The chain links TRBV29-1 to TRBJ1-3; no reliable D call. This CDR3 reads CSVTTSSGNTIYF. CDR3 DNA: TGCAGCGTGACGACATCCTCTGGAAACACCATATATTTT.